This T cell receptor (beta chain) came from a study of T-cell memory formation after mild COVID-19. Turning to the study itself: TCR clusters largely stayed donor specific. Regarding the study as a whole: Certain responding clones were present in pre-infection memory, suggesting participation of cross-reactive memory. A balance of CD4 and CD8 characterized clones contracting day 15 to 85, whereas later expanders leaned CD4+.

Germline trimming cut 1 base from V and 7 bases from J; bases unmatched to any gene: 5. CDR3 length: 16 amino acids. Germline V gene lookup returns CDR1 LGHDT and CDR2 YNNKEL (reference sequence). TCRdb reanalysed the 5' RACE reads using MiXCR and keeps one entry per CDR3 protein. The sample consists of about 500,000 distinct CDR3 sequences, about a fifth of them appearing once. Regarding this clonotype: Its antigen remains unidentified.

This clonotype was obtained from an adult woman who had mild COVID-19 (a few samples of this study predate the infection). Cell type and time point are not known. The sample was PBMCs or a T cell subset sorted from them (not recorded which). The chain carries TRBV3-1 and TRBJ1-6; 9 nucleotides align to TRBD1. CDR3 nucleotides: TGTGCCAGCAGCCAAGGACTACAGGGGGCGAATTCACCCCTCCACTTT. This translates into CASSQGLQGANSPLHF.